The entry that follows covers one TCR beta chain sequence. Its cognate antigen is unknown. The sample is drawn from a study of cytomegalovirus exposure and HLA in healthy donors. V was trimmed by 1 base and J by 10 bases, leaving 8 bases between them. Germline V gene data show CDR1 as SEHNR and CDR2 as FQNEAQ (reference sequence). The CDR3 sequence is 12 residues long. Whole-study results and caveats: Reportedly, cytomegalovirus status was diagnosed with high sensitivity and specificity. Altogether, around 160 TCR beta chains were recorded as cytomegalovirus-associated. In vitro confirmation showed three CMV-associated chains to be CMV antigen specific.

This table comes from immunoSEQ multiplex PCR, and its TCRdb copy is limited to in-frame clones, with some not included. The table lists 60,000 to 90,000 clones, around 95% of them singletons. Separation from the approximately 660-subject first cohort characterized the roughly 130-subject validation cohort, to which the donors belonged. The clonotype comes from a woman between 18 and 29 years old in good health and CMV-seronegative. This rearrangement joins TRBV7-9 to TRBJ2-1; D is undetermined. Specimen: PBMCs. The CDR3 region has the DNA TGTGCCAGCAGCTTAGTAGCTGGGGAGCAGTTCTTC. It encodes CASSLVAGEQFF.